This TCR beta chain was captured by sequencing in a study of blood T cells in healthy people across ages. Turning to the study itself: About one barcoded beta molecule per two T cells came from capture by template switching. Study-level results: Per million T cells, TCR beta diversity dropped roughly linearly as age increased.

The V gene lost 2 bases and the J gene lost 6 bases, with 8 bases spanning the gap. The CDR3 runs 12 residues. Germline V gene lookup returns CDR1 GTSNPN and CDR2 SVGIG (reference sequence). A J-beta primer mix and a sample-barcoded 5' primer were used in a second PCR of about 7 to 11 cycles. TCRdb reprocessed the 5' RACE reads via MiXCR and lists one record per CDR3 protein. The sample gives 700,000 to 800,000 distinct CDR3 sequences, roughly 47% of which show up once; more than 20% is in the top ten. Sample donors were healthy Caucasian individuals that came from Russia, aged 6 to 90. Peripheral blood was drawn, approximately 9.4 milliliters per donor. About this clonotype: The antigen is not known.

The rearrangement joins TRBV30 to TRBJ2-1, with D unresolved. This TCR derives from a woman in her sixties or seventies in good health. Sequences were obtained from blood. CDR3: CAWSPRGNEQFF. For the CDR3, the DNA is TGTGCCTGGAGTCCCAGAGGCAATGAGCAGTTCTTC.